The 27 T cell receptor beta chains below were found in one sample sequenced in a study of cytomegalovirus exposure and HLA in healthy donors. The primer mix had 60 Vbeta and 13 Jbeta primers. TCRdb's copy holds only in-frame clones and misses some; the assay was immunoSEQ multiplex PCR. Of 130,000 to 150,000 clones in the sample, approximately 84% were seen once. Sequenced sample: PBMCs. These receptors were obtained from a woman aged 55-69 years in good health and CMV-seropositive.

The chain combines TRBV6-5 with TRBJ2-5; no definite D call. There are 13 residues in the CDR3. V was clipped by 6 bases and J by 0 bases, with 8 bases between them. Looked up from germline, CDR1 is MNHEY and CDR2 is SVGAGI. DNA of the CDR3: TGTGCCAGCAGAGAGACACACCAAGAGACCCAGTACTTC. As protein: CASRETHQETQYF.

The count of this clone is one. The CDR3 DNA reads TGTGCCAGTAGTGCATACAGGGCTTCTGGAAACACCATATATTTT. As protein: CASSAYRASGNTIYF. V usage is TRBV19 and J usage is TRBJ1-3, with D perhaps matching TRBD1 (6 bases). Trimming left V 5 bases short and J 1 base short, with 12 bases between. The CDR3 has 15 amino acids. The germline gives CDR1 LNHDA, CDR2 SQIVND (reference sequence). The variable domain in full, completed from reference TRBV19 and TRBJ1-3, reads DGGITQSPKYLFRKEGQNVTLSCEQNLNHDAMYWYRQDPGQGLRLIYYSQIVNDFQKGDIAEGYSVSREKKESFPLTVTSAQKNPTAFYLCASSAYRASGNTIYFGEGSWLTVV.

This chain uses TRBV7-2 with TRBJ2-3; the match to TRBD1 covers 10 bases. V lost 5 bases and J lost 5; bases outside the gene matches: 7. From germline, CDR1 is SGHTA and CDR2 FQGNSA. This CDR3 comprises 15 residues. Here the CDR3 reads CASSPSRDRGDTQYF. DNA for the CDR3: TGTGCCAGCAGCCCGTCCCGGGACAGGGGAGATACGCAGTATTTT.

Only a few counts were recorded for this clone. This chain connects TRBV6-1 to TRBJ2-2, with D possibly matching TRBD2 (5 bases). CDR1 and CDR2 from the germline V gene are MNHNS and SASEGT. CDR3 length: 16 residues. Deletions cut 4 bases from V and 5 bases from J, with 17 bases between. The DNA of the CDR3 is TGTGCCAGCAGTGGGCCCGGGATTTGGGGAACCGGGGAGCTGTTTTTT. Protein product: CASSGPGIWGTGELFF.

The CDR3 region has the DNA TGTGCCAGCAGCCACCAGGGAAACACCGGGGAGCTGTTTTTT. It specifies CASSHQGNTGELFF. This sequence joins TRBV5-4 and TRBJ2-2; a possible D gene is TRBD1 (5 bases). Trimming removed 4 bases from V and 2 bases from J, with 9 bases in between. CDR1 is SGHNT, CDR2 YYREEE, per germline (reference sequence). The CDR3 extends over 14 amino acids.

This clone was seen only a few times. The J gene is TRBJ1-1, the V gene TRBV7-3; D is uncertain. The CDR3 covers 13 residues. The germline gives CDR1 SGHTA, CDR2 FQGTGA. Trimming stripped 3 bases from V and 1 base from J, with 6 bases between. The CDR3 here is CASSFTGNTEAFF. CDR3 nucleotides: TGTGCCAGCAGCTTCACGGGGAACACTGAAGCTTTCTTT.

Turning to this clone: A read error may produce the germline difference seen at one junction end. The sample contains more than one DNA sequence encoding this CDR3. CDR3 in DNA: TGCGCTAGCAGCCATGTAAGCAACAGGGGGCACACTGAAGCTTTCTTT. Translating gives CASSHVSNRGHTEAFF. The chain has TRBV4-1 and TRBJ1-1, with TRBD1 matching 9 bases. This CDR3 has 16 amino acids. The germline V gene encodes CDR1 MGHRA and CDR2 YSYEKL.

This clone is a singleton in its sample. The CDR3: CASSPLETPSYGYTF. CDR3 in DNA: TGTGCCAGCTCACCACTCGAAACCCCCAGCTATGGCTACACCTTC. This sequence joins TRBV18 and TRBJ1-2; D is undetermined. The germline V and J ends were trimmed by 1 base and 4 bases, with 13 bases remaining between them. CDR3 size: 15 residues. The V gene's germline CDR1 is KGHSH and CDR2 LQKENI.

V gene TRBV7-9 combines with J gene TRBJ1-1; 10 nucleotides line up with TRBD1. V dropped 6 bases and J dropped 10; count of bases not matched to a gene: 17. Germline loops: CDR1 SEHNR, CDR2 FQNEAQ (reference sequence). This CDR3 comprises 16 residues. CDR3 nucleotides: TGTGCCAGCAGACCATTACCGGGACAGGGGTGGATGGCAGCTTTCTTT. It is translated as CASRPLPGQGWMAAFF.

The CDR3 region has the DNA TGCGCCAGCAGCTCGTCAGCAACTAATGAAAAACTGTTTTTT. It specifies CASSSSATNEKLFF. The V gene is TRBV4-3, the J gene TRBJ1-4; no reliable D call. This CDR3 is built from 14 residues. Germline assignment: CDR1 LGHNA and CDR2 YSLEER. V was trimmed by 5 bases and J by 0 bases, leaving 7 bases between them.

The rearrangement links TRBV7-2 to TRBJ2-1; 11 bases fit TRBD2. The CDR3 runs to 15 residues. The V gene's germline CDR1 is SGHTA and CDR2 FQGNSA. Losses at the gene ends were 4 bases for V and 10 bases for J; bases not matched to a gene: 9. CDR3 in DNA: TGTGCCAGCAGCTACCAACTAGCGGGAGCCAGGGAGCAGTTCTTC. It is translated as CASSYQLAGAREQFF.

The chain employs TRBV4-1 and TRBJ2-7, with TRBD2 matching over 9 bases. The CDR3 contains 15 residues. The V and J ends lost 4 bases and 6 bases, in that order; junction bases with no gene match: 10. Per germline, CDR1 MGHRA and CDR2 YSYEKL. The CDR3: CASSLRVAGVGEQYF. The CDR3 nucleotides read TGCGCCAGCAGCCTGAGGGTAGCGGGAGTGGGCGAGCAGTACTTC.

This clone has just a few counts. The V and J genes are TRBV6-1 and TRBJ2-7, with 14 bases fitting TRBD2. Trimming cost V 5 bases and J 4 bases; bases outside gene matches: 4. The CDR3 consists of 15 residues. CDR1 and CDR2 from the germline V gene are MNHNS and SASEGT. The CDR3: CASSSGTSGGYEQYF. The DNA for the CDR3 is TGTGCCAGCAGTTCCGGGACTAGCGGGGGATACGAGCAGTACTTC.

The CDR3 spells CASSIGTPKPYGYTF. CDR3 DNA sequence: TGTGCCAGCAGCATCGGGACACCCAAGCCATATGGCTACACCTTC. The rearrangement uses TRBV7-9 and TRBJ1-2; D may be TRBD1 (6 bases). V lost 5 bases, J lost 5 bases, and 18 bases lay in between. Germline values: CDR1 SEHNR, CDR2 FQNEAQ (reference sequence). The CDR3 spans 15 residues. Full variable domain (outside the CDR3, taken from reference TRBV7-9 and TRBJ1-2): DTGVSQNPRHKITKRGQNVTFRCDPISEHNRLYWYRQTLGQGPEFLTYFQNEAQLEKSRLLSDRFSAERPKGSFSTLEIQRTEQGDSAMYLCASSIGTPKPYGYTFGSGTRLTVV.

The DNA of the CDR3 is TGTGCCAGCAGCTTAAATTACGACAGTTACAATCAGCCCCAGCATTTT. Translated: CASSLNYDSYNQPQHF. The rearrangement joins TRBV7-8 to TRBJ1-5, with D possibly TRBD1 on 5 matching bases. V lost 2 bases to trimming and J lost 3 bases, with 14 bases between them. Germline V gene lookup returns CDR1 SGHVS and CDR2 FQNEAQ. This CDR3 region has 16 residues.

The chain carries TRBV7-8 and TRBJ2-7; a possible D gene is TRBD2 (6 bases). Trimming removed 1 base from V and 2 bases from J, with 12 bases in between. The CDR3 extends over 15 amino acids. Germline CDR1 and CDR2: SGHVS and FQNEAQ. The chain's CDR3 is CASSLGVGSAYEQYF. CDR3 in DNA: TGTGCCAGCAGCTTAGGGGTCGGGAGCGCCTACGAGCAGTACTTC.

V is TRBV30 and J is TRBJ1-2; perhaps TRBD1 as D (6 bases). Germline V gene lookup returns CDR1 GTSNPN and CDR2 SVGIG (reference sequence). V was cut by 3 bases and J by 4 bases, with 15 bases left in between. The CDR3 is made up of 14 amino acids. The CDR3 region is CAWRYTGRGYGYTF. For the CDR3, the DNA is TGTGCCTGGAGGTATACAGGGCGCGGCTATGGCTACACCTTC. The whole variable domain, remainder taken from reference TRBV30 and TRBJ1-2, is SQTIHQWPATLVQPVGSPLSLECTVEGTSNPNLYWYRQAAGRGLQLLFYSVGIGQISSEVPQNLSASRPQDRQFILSSKKLLLSDSGFYLCAWRYTGRGYGYTFGSGTRLTVV.

V is TRBV5-1 and J is TRBJ2-1, with D unclear. Germline V lookup: CDR1 SGHRS, CDR2 YFSETQ. This CDR3 contains 15 residues. The germline V and J ends were trimmed by 0 bases and 0 bases, with 7 bases remaining between them. This CDR3 is CASSLVVHSYNEQFF. CDR3 bases: TGCGCCAGCAGCTTGGTGGTACACTCCTACAATGAGCAGTTCTTC.

The rearrangement joins TRBV7-2 to TRBJ2-5, with 10 bases identical to TRBD2. Germline loops: CDR1 SGHTA, CDR2 FQGNSA. This CDR3 is 14 amino acids long. V dropped 7 bases and J dropped 5; count of bases not matched to a gene: 7. This chain's CDR3 is CASKQGAGGETQYF. CDR3 DNA sequence: TGTGCCAGCAAACAAGGAGCGGGAGGGGAGACCCAGTACTTC.

For the CDR3, the DNA is TGTGCCAGCAGCTTAGAAGGGGGCAGCTACGAGCAGTACTTC. It codes for CASSLEGGSYEQYF. V is TRBV7-2 and J is TRBJ2-7; 7 bases match TRBD1. V was clipped by 1 base and J by 3 bases; unmatched bases: 3. This CDR3 has 14 residues. Germline values: CDR1 SGHTA, CDR2 FQGNSA. Supplemented by reference TRBV7-2 and TRBJ2-7, the full variable domain reads GAGVSQSPSNKVTEKGKDVELRCDPISGHTALYWYRQSLGQGLEFLIYFQGNSAPDKSGLPSDRFSAERTGGSVSTLTIQRTQQEDSAVYLCASSLEGGSYEQYFGPGTRLTVT.

The gene calls are TRBV4-1 and TRBJ2-2, with TRBD1 as a possible D gene (6 bases). Germline V gene lookup returns CDR1 MGHRA and CDR2 YSYEKL. The CDR3 runs to 14 residues. The V gene lost 4 bases and the J gene lost 1 base, with 7 bases spanning the gap. The CDR3 DNA follows: TGCGCCAGCAGCCTGACAGGGAACACCGGGGAGCTGTTTTTT. Residues: CASSLTGNTGELFF.

This chain connects TRBV4-3 to TRBJ2-3; 9 bases map to TRBD2. This CDR3 has 16 residues. CDR1 and CDR2 (germline): LGHNA, YSLEER. J gave up 5 bases and V 4 bases, and 10 bases lay outside the gene matches. Here the CDR3 DNA reads TGCGCCAGCAGCCCAGATAGCGGGAGCCGGGGAGATACGCAGTATTTT. This sequence encodes CASSPDSGSRGDTQYF.

The J gene is TRBJ2-1, the V gene TRBV18; TRBD2 matches 13 bases. With 3 bases clipped from V and 5 bases from J, the junction kept 19 bases outside the gene matches. This CDR3 is 21 amino acids long. Per germline, CDR1 KGHSH and CDR2 LQKENI. CDR3 nucleotide sequence: TGTGCCAGCTCACCCCTGTCACTAGCGGGAGGGCCGGATGGCACCCACAATGAGCAGTTCTTC. Amino acids: CASSPLSLAGGPDGTHNEQFF.

V usage is TRBV27 and J usage is TRBJ2-7, with 9 nucleotides matching TRBD1. J gave up 2 bases and V 2 bases, and 4 bases lay outside the gene matches. This CDR3 has 15 residues. Germline assignment: CDR1 MNHEY and CDR2 SMNVEV (reference sequence). The CDR3 DNA follows: TGTGCCAGCAGTTTAACCGGGACAGGGACCTACGAGCAGTACTTC. It translates to CASSLTGTGTYEQYF.

The CDR3 is CASSLSQQGYEQYF. Here the CDR3 DNA reads TGTGCCAGCAGTTTATCTCAACAGGGTTACGAGCAGTACTTC. V is TRBV27 and J is TRBJ2-7; the D gene is possibly TRBD1 (6 bases). CDR3 length: 14 residues. Trimming shortened V by 0 bases and J by 4 bases, and 10 bases separated the two germline ends. Germline loops: CDR1 MNHEY, CDR2 SMNVEV (reference sequence).

The V gene is TRBV4-1, the J gene TRBJ2-7; 8 positions match TRBD2. The V and J ends lost 1 base and 2 bases, in that order; junction bases with no gene match: 4. This CDR3 spans 15 amino acids. The germline CDR1 and CDR2 sequences are MGHRA and YSYEKL. The CDR3 region has the DNA TGCGCCAGCAGCCAAGTCACTAGCGGTACCTACGAGCAGTACTTC. Translation gives CASSQVTSGTYEQYF.

V gene TRBV28 combines with J gene TRBJ1-1; D perhaps matches TRBD1 (6 bases). Trimming pared 5 bases from V and 7 bases from J, leaving 23 bases between. CDR3 length equals 16 residues. CDR1 MDHEN and CDR2 SYDVKM come from the germline V gene. CDR3: CASSSWRGGVGVEAFF. The CDR3 nucleotides read TGTGCCAGCAGTAGTTGGCGAGGGGGGGTAGGGGTTGAAGCTTTCTTT.